The clone carrying this T cell receptor (delta chain) occurred a few times. This likely stems from a read error, as it lies one base from a far larger clone. The sample holds other DNA sequences that translate to the same CDR3. This specimen belongs to a study of γδ T cells in repeated Plasmodium falciparum infection. This CDR3 comprises 17 residues. CDR1 is TSWWSYY and CDR2 is QGS in the germline V gene. Deletions cut 1 base from V and 3 bases from J, with 18 bases between. Bulk repertoires came from Vgamma9/Vdelta2+ or Vdelta2-negative gammadelta T cells flow-sorted from PBMC. TCRdb reapplied CATT to the multiplex PCR reads. Of roughly 86,000 delta-chain clones in the sample, approximately 1.4% were seen once.

This chain connects TRDV1 to TRDJ1; D gene unclear. Sequencing used gamma-delta T cells from blood. This TCR derives from a pool of human donors (malaria-infected and uninfected, not separated). Here the CDR3 reads CALGERWFTPRADKLIF. The CDR3 nucleotides are TGTGCTCTTGGGGAACGATGGTTTACTCCCCGGGCCGATAAACTCATCTTT.